Presented here are 20 T cell receptor beta chains from one specimen sequenced in a study of response to subunit inactivated influenza vaccine. In TCRdb, the RT-PCR reads were re-called with MiXCR into one record per CDR3 protein. The sample shows over 800,000 distinct CDR3 sequences, less than 25% of them seen only once. This material consisted of PBMCs from blood, taken 4 to 6 days after vaccination. All receptors derive from a man aged 45 to 65 who received an inactivated influenza vaccine.

This clonotype was seen only a few times. The CDR3, as DNA: TGCGCCAGCAGCCATTGGGAGGGACAGGGGAGGGACGAGCAGTACTTC. The encoded protein is CASSHWEGQGRDEQYF. The chain uses TRBV4-3 and TRBJ2-7; TRBD1 agrees at 10 bases. Germline V gene lookup returns CDR1 LGHNA and CDR2 YSLEER. The junction had 10 bases not matched to a gene; V was cut back by 3 bases and J by 5 bases. The CDR3 sequence is 16 residues long.

The CDR3 DNA follows: TGTGCCAGCAGCCAATCGACAGGGCCAGAGACCCAGTACTTC. Its translation: CASSQSTGPETQYF. The V call is TRBV4-2, the J call TRBJ2-5; TRBD1 matches 7 bases. The CDR3 length is 14 residues. V trimming: 2 bases; J trimming: 4 bases; junction bases outside the gene matches: 4. From germline, CDR1 is LGHNA and CDR2 YNFKEQ.

The chain has TRBV29-1 and TRBJ2-7, with D perhaps being TRBD1 or TRBD2 (5 bases each). V shed 6 bases and J shed 3 bases, with 12 bases lying between them. Per the germline V gene, CDR1 is SQVTM and CDR2 is ANQGSEA. This CDR3 is 12 amino acids long. CDR3 sequence: CSVGTADYEQYF. CDR3 nucleotide sequence: TGCAGCGTGGGGACCGCGGACTACGAGCAGTACTTC.

The chain couples TRBV5-1 to TRBJ2-2; D remains unclear. Between the trimmed V and J ends, which lost 2 bases and 7 bases, there was a span of 6 bases. The CDR3 runs 12 residues. CDR1 SGHRS and CDR2 YFSETQ come from the germline V gene. The CDR3 DNA sequence: TGCGCCAGCAGCTTTAACGGCGGGGAGCTGTTTTTT. This sequence encodes CASSFNGGELFF. The full variable domain, rest sourced from reference TRBV5-1 and TRBJ2-2, is KAGVTQTPRYLIKTRGQQVTLSCSPISGHRSVSWYQQTPGQGLQFLFEYFSETQRNKGNFPGRFSGRQFSNSRSEMNVSTLELGDSALYLCASSFNGGELFFGEGSRLTVL.

The chain is built from TRBV20-1 and TRBJ2-5; 13 nucleotides align to TRBD2. The germline gives CDR1 DFQATT, CDR2 SNEGSKA (reference sequence). J lost 5 bases, V lost 6 bases, and 3 bases had no gene match. This CDR3 spans 13 amino acids. The CDR3 loop is CSAGLAGVETQYF. CDR3 nucleotide sequence: TGCAGTGCCGGACTAGCGGGGGTTGAGACCCAGTACTTC.

The genes are TRBV6-5 and TRBJ2-5; TRBD2 is a possible D gene (5 bases). The CDR3 is made up of 14 amino acids. The V and J ends lost 4 bases and 7 bases respectively, with 16 bases between them. Germline V gives CDR1 MNHEY, CDR2 SVGAGI. The CDR3, as DNA: TGTGCCAGCAGTTCCGGGAACATTAGGTCGACCCAGTACTTC. Translated: CASSSGNIRSTQYF.

This clonotype was seen a handful of times. This chain connects TRBV11-2 to TRBJ2-5, with 9 nucleotides matching TRBD1. From germline, CDR1 is SGHAT and CDR2 FQNNGV. V dropped 6 bases and J dropped 5; count of bases not matched to a gene: 7. This CDR3 comprises 14 residues. The CDR3 region is CASREGQGWETQYF. The CDR3 region has the DNA TGTGCCAGCAGAGAGGGACAGGGCTGGGAGACCCAGTACTTC.

The rearrangement joins TRBV12-3 or TRBV12-4 to TRBJ2-1; 9 bases are shared with TRBD2. CDR3 length: 16 residues. V lost 2 bases to trimming and J lost 8 bases; unmatched junction nucleotides: 10. The CDR3: CASSLIGLAGNDEQFF. The CDR3 DNA reads TGTGCCAGCAGTTTAATAGGGCTAGCGGGGAATGATGAGCAGTTCTTC.

The gene calls are TRBV7-9 and TRBJ2-1; 8 nucleotides align to TRBD1. The V gene end was trimmed by 6 bases and the J gene end by 3 bases; junction bases not matched to a gene: 7. Germline values: CDR1 SEHNR, CDR2 FQNEAQ (reference sequence). The CDR3 runs to 15 residues. For the CDR3, the DNA is TGTGCCAGCAGTAAAGACAGGGGACGCTACAATGAGCAGTTCTTC. Encoded protein: CASSKDRGRYNEQFF.

This clonotype was observed at least ten times. This sequence joins TRBV6-1 and TRBJ1-1; D is ambiguous. Germline CDR1 is MNHNS and CDR2 is SASEGT. Trimming pared 5 bases from V and 1 base from J, leaving 8 bases between. CDR3 length: 13 residues. CDR3 DNA sequence: TGTGCCAGCAGTCCCGGGAGGAACACTGAAGCTTTCTTT. It encodes CASSPGRNTEAFF.

The gene calls are TRBV4-1 and TRBJ1-2; the D is unclear. CDR1 and CDR2 from the germline V gene are MGHRA and YSYEKL. The CDR3 loop spans 14 amino acids. Trimming pared 0 bases from V and 0 bases from J, leaving 5 bases between. The CDR3 region is CASSQEGSNYGYTF. The CDR3 coding sequence is TGCGCCAGCAGCCAAGAAGGATCTAACTATGGCTACACCTTC.

This clonotype has a handful of counts. The chain uses TRBV20-1 and TRBJ2-1, with 10 bases fitting TRBD2. This CDR3 contains 17 residues. Unmatched junction bases numbered 8, after V lost 0 bases and J lost 3 bases. Germline V gene data show CDR1 as DFQATT and CDR2 as SNEGSKA (reference sequence). The CDR3 DNA reads as TGCAGTGCTAGAGATAGGGCTAGCGGGAGTTTCTACAATGAGCAGTTCTTC. Its translation is CSARDRASGSFYNEQFF.

This clonotype was observed a few times. The V gene is TRBV12-3 or TRBV12-4, the J gene TRBJ2-3; 10 bases are shared with TRBD1. V lost 0 bases to trimming and J lost 0 bases; unmatched junction nucleotides: 3. This CDR3 has 17 amino acids. The CDR3 spells CASSLALTGGSTDTQYF. For the CDR3, the DNA is TGTGCCAGCAGTTTAGCGTTGACAGGGGGCAGCACAGATACGCAGTATTTT.

The chain has TRBV28 and TRBJ2-3; 12 bases map to TRBD1. CDR1 and CDR2 (germline): MDHEN, SYDVKM. V was clipped by 7 bases and J by 4 bases; unmatched bases: 9. The CDR3 runs 16 residues. The CDR3 protein is CASTTTGTGGSDTQYF. The CDR3 region has the DNA TGTGCCAGCACTACTACCGGGACAGGGGGCTCAGATACGCAGTATTTT.

The sample holds many counts of this clonotype. In DNA, the CDR3 is TGTGCCAGCAGCCACGCAGATAGATCTAGCAATCAGCCCCAGCATTTT. It translates to CASSHADRSSNQPQHF. This chain joins TRBV12-3 or TRBV12-4 and TRBJ1-5; the D is unclear. This CDR3 contains 16 residues. V was trimmed by 6 bases and J by 0 bases, leaving 15 bases between them.

V and J are TRBV24-1 and TRBJ2-1, with 8 bases identical to TRBD2. J was trimmed by 2 bases and V by 0 bases; bases with no gene match: 8. The length of the CDR3 is 18 residues. The germline V gene encodes CDR1 KGHDR and CDR2 SFDVKD. CDR3 loop: CATSDLGGAGGPYNEQFF. The CDR3, as DNA: TGTGCCACCAGTGATTTGGGGGGTGCGGGAGGTCCCTACAATGAGCAGTTCTTC.

The sample holds a few counts of this clonotype. The genes are TRBV7-9 and TRBJ2-3, with TRBD2 matching over 10 bases. The trim removed 4 bases at V and 3 bases at J, leaving 7 bases unmatched. Looked up from germline, CDR1 is SEHNR and CDR2 is FQNEAQ (reference sequence). The CDR3 has 16 amino acids. For the CDR3, the DNA is TGTGCCAGCAGCTCTCCTAGCGGGGGTTCGACAGATACGCAGTATTTT. Translation: CASSSPSGGSTDTQYF.

For the CDR3, the DNA is TGCAGCGGAGCGAACACCGGGGAGCTGTTTTTT. This sequence encodes CSGANTGELFF. The J gene is TRBJ2-2, the V gene TRBV29-1, with D uncertain. Germline V gene data show CDR1 as SQVTM and CDR2 as ANQGSEA. Trimming left V 7 bases short and J 0 bases short, with 3 bases between. The CDR3 loop spans 11 amino acids.

In its sample, this clonotype was seen a few times. The chain employs TRBV20-1 and TRBJ2-1, with D perhaps matching TRBD1 (6 bases). CDR3 length: 14 amino acids. Trimming stripped 3 bases from V and 7 bases from J, with 16 bases between. Looked up from germline, CDR1 is DFQATT and CDR2 is SNEGSKA (reference sequence). CDR3 residues: CSASQARGLNEQFF. Written as DNA, the CDR3 is TGCAGTGCTAGTCAGGCAAGGGGGTTGAATGAGCAGTTCTTC.

This clonotype turned up a few times. This chain uses TRBV10-3 with TRBJ2-2, with D perhaps given as TRBD1 or TRBD2 (5 bases each). There are 17 residues in the CDR3. Trimming cost V 4 bases and J 2 bases, with 17 bases left between them. CDR1 and CDR2 from the germline V gene are ENHRY and SYGVKD. The CDR3 loop is CAISGGLGTGNTGELFF. Written as DNA, the CDR3 is TGTGCCATCAGTGGAGGCTTGGGGACGGGAAACACCGGGGAGCTGTTTTTT.